What follows are 27 T cell receptor beta chains derived from one specimen sequenced in a study of T-cell memory formation after mild COVID-19. Each CDR3 protein is one row after TCRdb ran MiXCR on the 5' RACE reads. The profile shows about 190,000 distinct CDR3 sequences, 20% to 25% of them singletons. Sequenced input: PBMCs or a T cell subset sorted from them (not recorded which). Source of these receptors: an adult woman who had mild COVID-19 (a few samples of this study predate the infection). Cell type and time point are not known.

This chain connects TRBV7-6 to TRBJ2-3, with 10 bases aligning to TRBD2. Per germline, CDR1 SGHVS and CDR2 FNYEAQ. V lost 5 bases, J lost 4 bases, and 21 bases stayed unmatched. CDR3 length: 20 amino acids. The CDR3 spells CASSTPGLATQGTPADTQYF. In DNA form, the CDR3 reads TGTGCCAGCAGCACCCCGGGACTAGCGACGCAAGGCACCCCCGCAGATACGCAGTATTTT.

This clonotype has just a few counts. The chain employs TRBV4-3 and TRBJ2-1; no clear D gene. The CDR3 is made up of 16 amino acids. CDR1 and CDR2 (germline): LGHNA, YSLEER. The V end lost 1 base, the J end lost 1 base, and 11 bases lay between the germline ends. The CDR3 region has the DNA TGCGCCAGCAGCCAAGGGAGCCTGGAATCCTACAATGAGCAGTTCTTC. It encodes CASSQGSLESYNEQFF.

CDR3 DNA sequence: TGTGCCAGCACTTATGGGACAGGGAATTCACCCCTCCACTTT. It specifies CASTYGTGNSPLHF. J is TRBJ1-6 and V is TRBV27; 9 bases agree with TRBD1. The V segment lost 7 bases and the J segment 7 bases; nucleotides outside the gene matches: 5. Germline V gene lookup returns CDR1 MNHEY and CDR2 SMNVEV (reference sequence). The CDR3 covers 14 residues.

The chain has TRBV6-1 and TRBJ1-1, with no clear D. V dropped 6 bases and J dropped 3 bases, with 5 bases sitting between them. The CDR3 sequence is 11 residues long. Germline V gene lookup returns CDR1 MNHNS and CDR2 SASEGT. CDR3 nucleotides: TGTGCCAGCAGAAGCCACACTGAAGCTTTCTTT. As protein: CASRSHTEAFF.

This clonotype was picked up a small number of times. This chain uses TRBV15 with TRBJ2-3; 7 nucleotides match TRBD2. Germline CDR1 LNHNV, CDR2 YYDKDF (reference sequence). V was clipped by 3 bases and J by 0 bases; unmatched bases: 9. The CDR3 is made up of 17 amino acids. The CDR3 region has the DNA TGTGCCACCAGCAGCCTCACACTAGCGTCTAGCACAGATACGCAGTATTTT. It is translated as CATSSLTLASSTDTQYF.

This clonotype has only a few counts. The V gene is TRBV7-6, the J gene TRBJ2-7, with a weak D call TRBD2 (6 bases). The V and J ends lost 5 bases and 2 bases respectively, with 19 bases between them. This CDR3 is 16 amino acids long. Per germline, CDR1 SGHVS and CDR2 FNYEAQ. The CDR3 loop is CASSQALLAPTYEQYF. DNA for the CDR3: TGTGCCAGCAGCCAAGCCCTCCTAGCGCCGACCTACGAGCAGTACTTC.

The chain employs TRBV28 and TRBJ1-1, with a weak D call TRBD1 (5 bases). V was shortened by 7 bases and J by 5 bases, with 11 bases between the two germline ends. Germline V gene data show CDR1 as MDHEN and CDR2 as SYDVKM. The CDR3 loop spans 12 amino acids. The CDR3 here is CASMNWGTEAFF. The CDR3 DNA reads as TGTGCCAGCATGAATTGGGGGACTGAAGCTTTCTTT.

The rearrangement uses TRBV5-1 and TRBJ2-2; D might be TRBD1 or TRBD2, each matching 5 bases. The V end lost 1 base, the J end lost 2 bases, and 12 bases lay between the germline ends. Germline assignment: CDR1 SGHRS and CDR2 YFSETQ. This CDR3 region has 16 residues. CDR3 bases: TGCGCCAGCAGCTTGCTCGGGACGGCCAACACCGGGGAGCTGTTTTTT. This sequence encodes CASSLLGTANTGELFF.

This chain joins TRBV6-2 or TRBV6-3 and TRBJ2-7, with D perhaps matching TRBD2 (5 bases). This CDR3 is 14 amino acids long. CDR1 and CDR2 (germline): MNHEY, SVGEGT. V was cut by 3 bases and J by 5 bases, with 14 bases left in between. As DNA, the CDR3 is TGTGCCAGCAGTTATGTTCGGGAAGGGAACGAGCAGTACTTC. It is translated as CASSYVREGNEQYF.

The rearrangement links TRBV20-1 to TRBJ2-1; 9 bases line up with TRBD1. This CDR3 contains 15 residues. J gave up 0 bases and V 4 bases, and 4 bases lay outside the gene matches. Germline CDR1 and CDR2: DFQATT and SNEGSKA (reference sequence). CDR3 region: CSAKTGGSSYNEQFF. The DNA for the CDR3 is TGCAGTGCTAAGACAGGGGGGAGCTCCTACAATGAGCAGTTCTTC.

This clonotype was seen more than once but under ten times. This chain joins TRBV29-1 and TRBJ2-7; perhaps D is TRBD1 or TRBD2 (5 bases each). V shed 6 bases and J shed 0 bases, with 12 bases lying between them. The CDR3 is 13 amino acids. Germline-derived CDR1 and CDR2 are SQVTM and ANQGSEA. The CDR3 region is CSVLRGGSYEQYF. The CDR3 coding sequence is TGCAGCGTCCTGCGTGGGGGCTCCTACGAGCAGTACTTC.

This clonotype was seen only a few times. The chain employs TRBV4-1 and TRBJ2-1; either TRBD1 or TRBD2 may supply D (5 bases each). CDR3 size: 13 residues. Germline CDR1 MGHRA, CDR2 YSYEKL. V dropped 5 bases and J dropped 5 bases, with 10 bases sitting between them. The CDR3 sequence is CASSAPGHNEQFF. The CDR3 DNA sequence: TGCGCCAGCAGCGCCCCGGGGCACAATGAGCAGTTCTTC.

V and J are TRBV7-8 and TRBJ2-1; D is undetermined. CDR1 and CDR2 from the germline V gene are SGHVS and FQNEAQ. V lost 5 bases to trimming and J lost 0 bases, with 20 bases between them. This CDR3 has 18 residues. The CDR3 sequence is CASSPTGLGPSSYNEQFF. The CDR3, as DNA: TGTGCCAGCAGCCCCACCGGTTTAGGCCCAAGCTCCTACAATGAGCAGTTCTTC. The full variable domain, with the rest looked up from reference TRBV7-8 and TRBJ2-1, is GAGVSQSPRYKVAKRGQDVALRCDPISGHVSLFWYQQALGQGPEFLTYFQNEAQLDKSGLPSDRFFAERPEGSVSTLKIQRTQQEDSAVYLCASSPTGLGPSSYNEQFFGPGTRLTVL.

This clonotype has only a few counts. This sequence joins TRBV9 and TRBJ2-1, with 7 bases fitting TRBD2. CDR1 is SGDLS and CDR2 is YYNGEE in the germline V gene. This CDR3 has 17 amino acids. Trimming at V came to 3 bases and at J to 0 bases, leaving 9 bases not matched to a gene. CDR3 region: CASSGAGSLSSYNEQFF. As DNA, the CDR3 is TGTGCCAGCAGCGGAGCGGGGTCGTTAAGCTCCTACAATGAGCAGTTCTTC.

The chain is built from TRBV7-9 and TRBJ1-1, with a tentative D call TRBD1 (5 bases). CDR1 and CDR2 (germline): SEHNR, FQNEAQ (reference sequence). The CDR3 sequence is 15 residues long. V lost 5 bases and J lost 7, with 20 bases in between. CDR3: CASSGAQGPKIEAFF. CDR3 nucleotides: TGTGCCAGCAGCGGGGCTCAGGGACCGAAGATTGAAGCTTTCTTT.

This clonotype was detected only a few times. This rearrangement joins TRBV18 to TRBJ2-1; 8 nucleotides line up with TRBD2. This CDR3 has 16 residues. Germline V gene lookup returns CDR1 KGHSH and CDR2 LQKENI. J gave up 5 bases and V 6 bases, and 12 bases lay outside the gene matches. The CDR3, as DNA: TGTGCCAGCTCCACCAGGGAAGCGGGGGCACACAATGAGCAGTTCTTC. It translates to CASSTREAGAHNEQFF.

The chain uses TRBV5-1 and TRBJ2-1; 9 positions match TRBD2. The CDR3 extends over 16 amino acids. Germline loops: CDR1 SGHRS, CDR2 YFSETQ. Trimming cost V 0 bases and J 2 bases; bases outside gene matches: 3. The CDR3 DNA follows: TGCGCCAGCAGCTTGGAAGCGGGGGGTACCTACAATGAGCAGTTCTTC. It translates to CASSLEAGGTYNEQFF.

The chain has TRBV7-8 and TRBJ2-5; D not certain. Per the germline V gene, CDR1 is SGHVS and CDR2 is FQNEAQ. The CDR3 contains 14 residues. The V end was cut by 5 bases, the J end by 5 bases, with 15 bases between. CDR3 nucleotides: TGTGCCAGCAGCACCCGGGCTTTCGCGGAGACCCAGTACTTC. As protein: CASSTRAFAETQYF.

The chain employs TRBV6-1 and TRBJ2-6, with a tentative D call TRBD2 (6 bases). This CDR3 is 17 amino acids long. Germline CDR1 MNHNS, CDR2 SASEGT. The V gene lost 10 bases and the J gene lost 0 bases, with 19 bases spanning the gap. CDR3 region: CATRAGAASSGANVLTF. In nucleotides, the CDR3 is TGTGCCACCCGAGCGGGCGCAGCCTCCTCTGGGGCCAACGTCCTGACTTTC.

The gene calls are TRBV6-5 and TRBJ1-1; no clear D. Looked up from germline, CDR1 is MNHEY and CDR2 is SVGAGI. This CDR3 has 13 amino acids. Trimming took off 4 bases at V and 1 base at J, with 7 bases between the two ends. The CDR3 DNA reads as TGTGCCAGCAGTTTTCACAGGAACACTGAAGCTTTCTTT. Its protein is CASSFHRNTEAFF.

The chain combines TRBV20-1 with TRBJ2-7; TRBD2 might be the D (6 bases). Germline V gene data show CDR1 as DFQATT and CDR2 as SNEGSKA (reference sequence). This CDR3 is built from 20 residues. Trimming took off 1 base at V and 1 base at J, with 29 bases between the two ends. This chain's CDR3 is CSARGPAGKGYFGSSYEQYF. As DNA, the CDR3 is TGCAGTGCTAGAGGGCCTGCGGGGAAGGGGTACTTCGGGAGTTCCTACGAGCAGTACTTC.

The chain carries TRBV12-3 or TRBV12-4 and TRBJ1-5; tentatively, D is TRBD1 (5 bases). The germline V and J ends were trimmed by 4 bases and 0 bases, with 10 bases remaining between them. The CDR3 extends over 15 amino acids. DNA for the CDR3: TGTGCCAGCAGTTACGACAGCTCTAGCAATCAGCCCCAGCATTTT. Translating it yields CASSYDSSSNQPQHF.

This chain uses TRBV5-1 with TRBJ2-5; 8 nucleotides align to TRBD1. Germline V gives CDR1 SGHRS, CDR2 YFSETQ. CDR3 length: 13 residues. V was clipped by 4 bases and J by 4 bases; unmatched bases: 3. The DNA of the CDR3 is TGCGCCAGCAGCCCTACAGGGGGAGAGACCCAGTACTTC. Amino acid sequence: CASSPTGGETQYF.

This clonotype turned up a few times. This chain connects TRBV7-9 to TRBJ2-5; D is undetermined. The V end was cut by 0 bases, the J end by 0 bases, with 8 bases between. CDR1 is SEHNR, CDR2 FQNEAQ, per germline (reference sequence). The CDR3 consists of 15 residues. CDR3 region: CASSLAILYQETQYF. The CDR3 DNA reads as TGTGCCAGCAGCTTAGCTATCCTGTACCAAGAGACCCAGTACTTC.

This clonotype came up a few times. The chain is built from TRBV7-9 and TRBJ2-2; D is ambiguous. In germline, CDR1 is SEHNR, CDR2 FQNEAQ (reference sequence). The V gene lost 5 bases and the J gene lost 6 bases, with 13 bases spanning the gap. The CDR3 consists of 14 residues. CDR3 bases: TGTGCCAGCAGCACCTCCTCCGGTGCCGGGGAGCTGTTTTTT. Translating it yields CASSTSSGAGELFF.

This chain uses TRBV6-5 with TRBJ2-5, with TRBD1 matching over 7 bases. The trim removed 10 bases at V and 5 bases at J, leaving 7 bases unmatched. The CDR3 is 12 amino acids. Germline CDR1 and CDR2: MNHEY and SVGAGI. CDR3 region: CATTGEGETQYF. As DNA, the CDR3 is TGTGCCACTACAGGGGAAGGGGAGACCCAGTACTTC.

This clonotype showed up just a few times. The rearrangement links TRBV29-1 to TRBJ2-5; perhaps TRBD2 as D (6 bases). In germline, CDR1 is SQVTM, CDR2 ANQGSEA. The CDR3 extends over 14 amino acids. Trimming cost V 3 bases and J 5 bases, with 16 bases left between them. The CDR3 DNA reads TGCAGCGTTGAGGTGGGGACTCTGGGGGAGACCCAGTACTTC. This codes for CSVEVGTLGETQYF.